Given below is one T cell receptor (beta chain) in context. Its antigen has not been determined. No qualities accompany the bases; no much larger clone lies one base away. There are 15 amino acids in the CDR3, from cysteine to phenylalanine inclusive. The CDR3 DNA has 45 bases and is translated from base 1. V and J are truncated by 1 base and 5 bases respectively, leaving an intervening sequence of 14 bases. From a lookup of the germline V gene, CDR1 and CDR2 are MGHDK and SYGVNS. This sample is part of a study of cytomegalovirus exposure and HLA in healthy donors (dated by TCRdb to about 2017). Study-wide context: An earlier analysis of roughly 630 of the donors reported roughly 270 Gb of sequence data and 117 million unique TCR beta sequences from 150 million to 200 million T cells. Roughly 300 gigabases of sequencing data and tens of millions of unique TCR sequences were included in an early release covering over 600 HLA-typed donors. The genetic ancestry cluster associated with self-reported Caucasian donors included about four fifths of the roughly 400 genotyped donors. The aim of the study was to test whether cataloging public T cell receptors could identify signatures of past pathogen exposure. The T cell repertoires of 700 or so subjects were profiled by immunosequencing and related to cytomegalovirus serostatus. Along with the roughly 670-subject first cohort, a separate validation cohort of over 90 different subjects was used. To predict cytomegalovirus infection status, the study combined high-throughput TCR immunosequencing, statistical association of individual TCRs with disease status, and machine learning. A later analysis re-examined previously published TCR beta repertoires from more than 600 donors and added high-resolution HLA genotyping to investigate patterns of TCR occurrence. Rather than drawing on any new phenotypic data, the later analysis identified candidate immune exposures from TCR beta sequences and the way those sequences occurred across donors. To decide whether each TCR beta V gene segment behaved as functional or pseudogenic, an earlier analysis of approximately 590 of the donors relied on high-throughput TCR beta sequencing. Donor age, sex, ethnicity and CMV serostatus were compiled alongside the repertoire data. A later genetic analysis took genome-wide SNP genotypes for about 60% of the roughly 670 donors and used that subset as a discovery cohort. All discovery cohort repertoires had been generated using a single sequencing platform. HLA typing included class I and class II loci at four-digit resolution. Typing coverage varied by locus: roughly 620-640 donors for A, B, C, DRB1 and DQB1; more than 500 for DQA1; 600 to 610 for DPA1; 400 to 480 for DPB1. Roughly 5 DR-DQ haplotypes were handled as single units for association and clustering, since linkage in the cohort was strong. Among roughly 400 genotyped donors of the cohort, an average of approximately 220,000 unique TCR beta nucleotide sequences was sequenced per donor, of which about 19% were non-productive.

Receptor libraries were prepared by the immunoSEQ multiplex PCR assay. A mixture of 60 forward primers for TCR Vbeta segments and 13 reverse primers for TCR Jbeta segments was used in the multiplex PCR. The CDR3 region of rearranged TCR beta genes was amplified from genomic DNA by a multiplex PCR assay. The Illumina HiSeq System was used to sequence the amplified TCR beta libraries as 87-base-pair reads. Per the original workflow: Across the 640 or so repertoires, a later analysis counted 80 million or so unique TCR beta chains, roughly 11 million of which were shared by at least two donors. To remove PCR and sequencing errors, raw reads were error-corrected and collapsed into unique sequences using a nearest-neighbor algorithm that merged closely related sequences. Alignment of CDR3 sequences to IMGT reference sequences was used to assign V, D and J gene segments. Each retained sequence needed at least a six-nucleotide match to both a V gene segment and a J gene segment. Rearrangements were called productive when the CDR3 lacked stop codons and stayed in frame with V and J; all others were non-productive. Following IMGT convention, CDR3 was defined as the stretch from the second conserved V-encoded cysteine up to the conserved J-encoded phenylalanine. Sequences without an unambiguous match to a single V gene segment were excluded from the earlier analysis of 450 to 750 of the donors. In an earlier analysis of a few hundred of the donors, V segments were called functional above 56.7% productive rearrangements and were called segregating when the between-donor standard deviation exceeded 5%. A statistical classification framework was built for diagnosing cytomegalovirus status from the catalog of TCR beta chain sequences. In a later analysis, V and J genes were assigned by comparing TCR nucleotide sequences against IMGT/GENE-DB human TR gene sequences. In a later analysis, CDR3 sequences and most-parsimonious VDJ recombination scenarios were assigned using the TCRdist pipeline. In a later analysis, each TCR beta chain was defined by its CDR3 amino acid sequence together with its V-gene family, and reads lacking a unique V-gene family were excluded. In a later analysis, 450 to 600 highly shared, low-generation-probability nucleotide sequences were removed to address suspected cross-contamination and a sequencing artifact. In a later analysis, a clonal expansion index was calculated for each public chain from normalized within-repertoire ranks of inferred template counts. In a later analysis, generation probabilities were computed with a VDJ recombination model fitted to out-of-frame rearrangements, and the resulting probabilities were checked against IGoR. A later analysis scored TCR-TCR, TCR-HLA and TCR-CMV co-occurrence with hypergeometric tests, applying a repertoire-size bias correction to TCR pairs. False discovery rates were estimated in a later analysis by permuting HLA or CMV assignments 20 times. In a later analysis, co-occurring TCRs were grouped using DBSCAN, with TCRdist sequence similarity added in when clustering inside HLA-allele-positive subsets. Repertoires with fewer than 30,000 or more than 120,000 public chains, plus five repertoires with anomalous nucleotide sharing, were excluded from co-occurrence clustering. What TCRdb holds here is the immuneACCESS table cut down to in-frame rearrangements. Part of the clones is not present; checked against another copy, under half of the missing clones reflect an unresolved V gene, and the others are unexplained. V, J and clone size are those of that table, while D and trimming were read from the DNA. This sample is represented by under 200,000 clones; approximately 80% of them were singletons. Of the sample, approximately 4.1% falls within the top ten clones.

What the authors observed across the whole study: It was suggested by the authors that the approach could potentially be generalized to other disease states and immunological phenotypes. CMV serostatus was the only immune exposure information available for the cohort. When HLA alleles, especially DR and DQ, strongly co-occurred, TCR associations were difficult to assign to individual alleles. According to a later analysis, most CMV-associated TCR beta chains appeared to be HLA-restricted, and the HLA associations seemed to be driven largely by CMV exposure. An association between a missense DCLRE1C variant and V-gene and J-gene trimming of TCR beta chains was found in a later genetic analysis and replicated in an independent cohort. In an earlier analysis of some 540 of the donors, most TCR beta V segments appeared in productive rearrangements about 87% or about 30% of the time, broadly matching IMGT annotations. In this cohort, only TCR beta chains were sequenced, and detectable features were limited by the absence of alpha or paired-chain data. A group of highly shared sequence variants was considered likely to be a technical artifact of the sequencing pipeline. A later analysis associated 16,951 TCR beta sequences with specific HLA alleles at a false discovery rate of 0.05. Presence/absence analyses assumed roughly uniform sequencing depth across donors, an assumption that may not hold. Because HLA typing was missing for some donors at each locus, association tests included only the typed subset. Because counts were too low, roughly 18 rarely observed V segments, including chromosome 9 orphons, were left out of the earlier analysis of several hundred of the donors. A later analysis found that TCR association rates varied across HLA loci, with DRB1 alleles showing the most associated TCRs and HLA-C alleles the fewest. Several of the top co-occurrence clusters appeared to be linked to parvovirus B19, influenza, CMV and Epstein-Barr virus, according to a later analysis. The study listed 150 to 200 TCR beta chains as associated with cytomegalovirus. In a later genetic analysis, fewer N-insertions in productive TCRs were reported among donors in an Asian-associated ancestry cluster than the roughly 700-donor mean. A further reported finding was that TCR beta sequences accurately predicted the HLA-A and HLA-B alleles for most subjects in the first cohort. Across donors, most TCR sequences were observed very rarely, whereas some public TCRs were present in many individuals. Compared with equally common non-associated chains, HLA-associated TCR beta chains in a later analysis were more clonally expanded and had lower generation probabilities. Some IMGT-functional V segments, including TRBV6-2 and TRBV6-3, could not be told apart with the 87-base-pair reads, so those segments were excluded. In vitro tests confirmed that a few of the cytomegalovirus-associated TCR beta chains recognize cytomegalovirus antigens. Correlated functional status among segregating V segments might reflect linkage disequilibrium, but an unknown experimental factor could not be ruled out. Cytomegalovirus status was reported to be diagnosed by the classifier with high specificity and sensitivity in both the original and validation cohorts.

In total, roughly 670 healthy bone marrow donors made up the cohort. All cohort members were sampled while nominally healthy, although unrecorded immune exposures were likely present. The donor tested CMV seropositive, placing the donor among the 250 to 300 seropositive members of the cohort. A peripheral blood sample was collected from each donor, and TCR beta sequencing was performed on peripheral blood mononuclear cells. Genomic DNA was extracted from the blood cell samples with the Qiagen DNeasy Blood Extraction Kit. The V and J genes are TRBV25-1 and TRBJ2-5; TRBD2 is a possible D gene, resting on 7 matching bases. This sequence was found in a woman between 45 and 60 years old in good health and CMV-seropositive. Sequences were obtained from PBMCs. The DNA sequence follows: TGTGCCAGCAGTGAATTTCCAGGGAGGGGGGAGACCCAGTACTTC. Its product reads: CASSEFPGRGETQYF.